Presented here are 20 T cell receptor beta chains from one specimen sequenced in a study of blood T cell repertoires in COVID-19. The protocol was immunoSEQ multiplex PCR, while the TCRdb copy is restricted to in-frame clones and leaves out a portion. The sample yields under 50,000 clones, over 90% seen once. Sequenced input: peripheral blood. The receptors here all came from a man aged 55 to 70 with COVID-19, enrolled during active disease.

The chain couples TRBV5-8 to TRBJ2-7; 8 nucleotides match TRBD1. V trimming: 6 bases; J trimming: 4 bases; junction bases outside the gene matches: 9. The CDR3 is made up of 14 amino acids. The V gene's germline CDR1 is SGHTS and CDR2 YDEGEE. CDR3 residues: CASNQGARGYEQYF. CDR3 DNA: TGTGCCAGCAACCAGGGGGCGCGAGGATACGAGCAGTACTTC.

V and J are TRBV18 and TRBJ2-2; 8 bases are a match to TRBD2. There are 17 residues in the CDR3. The junction had 6 bases not matched to a gene; V was cut back by 1 base and J by 2 bases. Germline V gene data show CDR1 as KGHSH and CDR2 as LQKENI. The CDR3 reads CASSPLESGSNTGELFF. For the CDR3, the DNA is TGTGCCAGCTCACCACTTGAAAGCGGGAGTAACACCGGGGAGCTGTTTTTT.

This clone was found once. One junction end disagrees with the germline gene, perhaps due to a read error. The V and J genes are TRBV28 and TRBJ2-3; TRBD2 matches at 9 bases. CDR1 MDHEN and CDR2 SYDVKM come from the germline V gene. The CDR3 consists of 15 residues. The CDR3 DNA reads TGTGTCAGCGGCCCTAGCGGGACTAGCACAGATACGCAGTATTTT. It translates to CVSGPSGTSTDTQYF.

V usage is TRBV7-2 and J usage is TRBJ2-1; 8 bases align to TRBD2. V shed 4 bases and J 0 bases; nucleotides not matched to a gene: 2. CDR3 length: 15 amino acids. The germline gives CDR1 SGHTA, CDR2 FQGNSA. CDR3: CASSSLADSYNEQFF. CDR3 in DNA: TGTGCCAGCAGCTCACTAGCGGACTCCTACAATGAGCAGTTCTTC.

The rearrangement joins TRBV15 to TRBJ1-1, with D hard to call. The CDR3 extends over 14 amino acids. Trimming removed 4 bases at V and 2 bases at J, with 11 bases between. Germline values: CDR1 LNHNV, CDR2 YYDKDF (reference sequence). CDR3: CATSIRTQNTEAFF. CDR3 DNA sequence: TGTGCCACCAGCATACGTACACAAAACACTGAAGCTTTCTTT.

The chain has TRBV7-9 and TRBJ1-2, with 12 bases aligning to TRBD1. The CDR3 sequence is 18 residues long. The germline CDR1 and CDR2 sequences are SEHNR and FQNEAQ (reference sequence). The J segment lost 0 bases and the V segment lost 4 bases, leaving 9 bases of the junction unmatched. The chain's CDR3 is CASSSGRDRGRSNYGYTF. The CDR3 DNA sequence: TGTGCCAGCAGCTCGGGCCGGGACAGGGGGCGTTCTAACTATGGCTACACCTTC.

As to this clone: The sample has other DNA sequences that encode this CDR3 too. The CDR3 loop is CASSPGQGNQPQHF. As DNA, the CDR3 is TGTGCCAGTAGTCCCGGACAGGGCAATCAGCCCCAGCATTTT. The J gene is TRBJ1-5, the V gene TRBV19, with 7 bases aligning to TRBD1. The CDR3 loop spans 14 amino acids. Germline V gene lookup returns CDR1 LNHDA and CDR2 SQIVND (reference sequence). The junction had 3 bases not matched to a gene; V was cut back by 5 bases and J by 2 bases.

The rearrangement uses TRBV18 and TRBJ1-4; 8 bases align to TRBD1. Germline CDR1 KGHSH, CDR2 LQKENI. The CDR3 is 16 residues long. The junction had 14 bases not matched to a gene; V was cut back by 6 bases and J by 8 bases. This CDR3 is CASSPGTGTPREKLFF. The DNA for the CDR3 is TGTGCCAGCTCGCCCGGGACAGGTACCCCTCGGGAAAAACTGTTTTTT. Together with reference TRBV18 and TRBJ1-4, the CDR3 gives the full variable domain: NAGVMQNPRHLVRRRGQEARLRCSPMKGHSHVYWYRQLPEEGLKFMVYLQKENIIDESGMPKERFSAEFPKEGPSILRIQQVVRGDSAAYFCASSPGTGTPREKLFFGSGTQLSVL.

The count of this clone is one. The chain recombines TRBV5-4 with TRBJ1-4; TRBD1 matches 9 bases. CDR1 is SGHNT, CDR2 YYREEE, per germline (reference sequence). The CDR3 is 15 residues long. The J segment lost 7 bases and the V segment lost 4 bases, leaving 8 bases of the junction unmatched. CDR3: CASSHWTGEGEKLFF. DNA for the CDR3: TGTGCCAGCAGCCACTGGACAGGGGAAGGTGAAAAACTGTTTTTT. Supplemented by reference TRBV5-4 and TRBJ1-4, the full variable domain reads ETGVTQSPTHLIKTRGQQVTLRCSSQSGHNTVSWYQQALGQGPQFIFQYYREEENGRGNFPPRFSGLQFPNYSSELNVNALELDDSALYLCASSHWTGEGEKLFFGSGTQLSVL.

J is TRBJ1-3 and V is TRBV6-5; D remains ambiguous. Germline CDR1 MNHEY, CDR2 SVGAGI. The germline V and J ends were trimmed by 0 bases and 0 bases, with 9 bases remaining between them. The CDR3 has 16 amino acids. The CDR3 sequence: CASSYSRQVSGNTIYF. The CDR3 coding sequence is TGTGCCAGCAGTTACTCTCGCCAGGTCTCTGGAAACACCATATATTTT.

For the CDR3, the DNA is TGCAGCGTGGCGGACAGGGCTACTAACTATGGCTACACCTTC. Protein: CSVADRATNYGYTF. The chain is built from TRBV29-1 and TRBJ1-2; 8 positions match TRBD1. Losses at the gene ends were 6 bases for V and 0 bases for J; bases not matched to a gene: 6. CDR1 is SQVTM, CDR2 ANQGSEA, per germline. The CDR3 totals 14 residues.

The V gene is TRBV9, the J gene TRBJ2-3; the match to TRBD2 covers 8 bases. V shed 2 bases, J shed 3 bases, and the junction held 20 bases outside the gene matches. The germline V gene has CDR1 SGDLS and CDR2 YYNGEE. The CDR3 loop spans 20 amino acids. CDR3 amino acids: CASSVPTNPGGQGRTDTQYF. CDR3 nucleotides: TGTGCCAGCAGCGTGCCCACGAATCCGGGGGGGCAGGGGAGAACAGATACGCAGTATTTT.

This sequence joins TRBV28 and TRBJ2-1; maybe TRBD1 (5 bases). Germline loops: CDR1 MDHEN, CDR2 SYDVKM. The germline V and J ends were trimmed by 5 bases and 5 bases, with 13 bases remaining between them. This CDR3 comprises 14 residues. The CDR3 loop reads CASSPPSRDNEQFF. CDR3 nucleotides: TGTGCCAGCAGTCCCCCCTCCAGGGACAATGAGCAGTTCTTC.

This clone occurred once. This sequence joins TRBV6-5 and TRBJ2-5; D not resolved. Germline CDR1 MNHEY, CDR2 SVGAGI. V was pared by 6 bases and J by 2 bases, with 7 bases between. The CDR3 is made up of 12 amino acids. The CDR3 loop is CASRAGQETQYF. The CDR3 DNA follows: TGTGCCAGCAGGGCCGGGCAAGAGACCCAGTACTTC.

The chain employs TRBV18 and TRBJ2-2, with TRBD1 matching 9 bases. With 0 bases clipped from V and 4 bases from J, the junction kept 3 bases outside the gene matches. CDR1 and CDR2 (germline): KGHSH, LQKENI. This CDR3 comprises 16 residues. The CDR3 sequence is CASSPPGQGITGELFF. For the CDR3, the DNA is TGTGCCAGCTCACCACCGGGACAGGGAATCACCGGGGAGCTGTTTTTT.

V gene TRBV6-1 combines with J gene TRBJ1-1; D possibly corresponds to TRBD1 (6 bases). The CDR3 runs to 14 residues. The ends were cut back, 3 bases at V and 11 bases at J, with 19 bases in the middle. Per the germline V gene, CDR1 is MNHNS and CDR2 is SASEGT. For the CDR3, the DNA is TGTGCCAGCAGTGAGAGGGGGGGAGAGGGTGGCGCTTTCTTT. This gives the protein CASSERGGEGGAFF.

The V gene is TRBV29-1, the J gene TRBJ2-7; maybe TRBD1 (5 bases). Germline V CDR1 and CDR2: SQVTM, ANQGSEA. Trimming left V 8 bases short and J 1 base short, with 9 bases between. CDR3 length equals 11 residues. Written as DNA, the CDR3 is TGCAGCATCAGGGTGTCCTACGAGCAGTACTTC. This encodes CSIRVSYEQYF.

This chain links TRBV11-3 with TRBJ1-3; TRBD1 aligns across 8 bases. Germline CDR1 is SGHNT and CDR2 is YENEEA. This CDR3 comprises 15 residues. The V segment lost 5 bases and the J segment 1 base; nucleotides outside the gene matches: 4. This chain's CDR3 is CASSKGQGSGNTIYF. CDR3 DNA: TGTGCCAGCAGCAAAGGACAGGGATCTGGAAACACCATATATTTT.

This clone showed up just once. The J gene is TRBJ2-5, the V gene TRBV23-1, with D perhaps matching TRBD1 (6 bases). TRBV23-1 counts as an open reading frame of uncertain function. The CDR3 covers 13 residues. Trimming stripped 5 bases from V and 2 bases from J, with 9 bases between. The CDR3 is CASSAGQQETQYF. DNA for the CDR3: TGCGCCAGCAGTGCAGGACAGCAAGAGACCCAGTACTTC.

The rearrangement links TRBV2 to TRBJ1-1; D uncertain. V was pared by 7 bases and J by 0 bases, with 12 bases between. The CDR3 runs to 14 residues. In germline, CDR1 is SNHLY, CDR2 FYNNEI. CDR3 sequence reads: CASTPLAVNTEAFF. The CDR3 DNA is TGTGCCAGCACCCCATTGGCAGTGAACACTGAAGCTTTCTTT. The whole variable domain, remainder taken from reference TRBV2 and TRBJ1-1, is EPEVTQTPSHQVTQMGQEVILRCVPISNHLYFYWYRQILGQKVEFLVSFYNNEISEKSEIFDDQFSVERPDGSNFTLKIRSTKLEDSAMYFCASTPLAVNTEAFFGQGTRLTVV.